This entry features one TCR beta chain sequence. Its antigen has not been determined. Per-base quality was not reported, and no clone a single base away is much larger than it. Peripheral blood CD8+ and CD4+ T cells from healthy donors, Susac syndrome patients and multiple sclerosis patients were profiled by high-throughput TCR beta sequencing. Healthy donors were age- and sex-matched controls. CD8+ TEMRA cells were enriched by FACS, while bulk CD8+ and CD4+ T cells were purified by magnetic negative isolation. Blood was collected in EDTA tubes and processed within 24 hours, with PBMCs isolated through density gradient centrifugation. PBMCs intended for TCR sequencing were cryopreserved in liquid nitrogen and thawed later in a water bath at 37 degrees C. Purity of sorted or isolated CD4+, CD8+ and CD8+ TEMRA cells was at least 90%. The sample comes from a study of CD8 T cells in Susac syndrome (dated by TCRdb to about 2019). For the wider study: Whether CD8+ T cell activation and differentiation in Susac syndrome was antigen driven was tested using repertoire sequencing. Study-wide conclusions, independent of this receptor: The number of individuals in the TCR sequencing and HLA analysis was recognized as being relatively small.

RNA was extracted using the RNeasy kit, and roughly 0.45 to 1 microgram was reverse transcribed with random hexamers. The immunoSEQ multiplex PCR assay, which covers 54 Vbeta and 13 Jbeta segments, was used to amplify TCR beta CDR3 regions. PCR amplification bias was corrected by using a synthetic template baseline for primer optimization and computational correction. In the paper's pipeline: Only productive sequences were kept, with reads annotated to V, D and J genes according to IMGT and analyzed in immunoSEQ Analyzer. Clonality was computed as one minus Shannon entropy normalized by log2 of the number of productive unique sequences. For each patient and control, public and private clones were evaluated within the 100 most prevalent clones. Clones were defined as Susac-specific when absent from the healthy and MS cohorts, from fewer than 1,300 published viral clones and from other ImmuneACCESS disease sequences. The public reads were run again by TCRdb, first through fastp at Q25 and then through MiXCR, and only productive beta chains were kept. All rows with the same CDR3 protein become a single entry with the most common DNA and genes. It is TCRdb's table, rather than the study itself, that gives the V and J calls and clone size. This sample has approximately 190,000 distinct CDR3 sequences in its table, and 85% to 95% of those were observed once. The ten largest clonotypes hold 0.1% of the sample.

V and J are truncated by 1 base and 10 bases respectively, leaving an intervening sequence of 5 bases. The CDR3 goes from the cysteine to the phenylalanine over 12 residues. Only CDR3 DNA is held: 36 bases, read in frame from base 1. As encoded in the germline V gene, CDR1 is SGHVS while CDR2 is FQNEAQ. The sequence links TRBV7-8 to TRBJ1-6; no D segment can be confidently identified. Input material: CD4+ T cells from PBMCs. This clonotype was obtained from a human donor in good health. CDR3 loop: CASSLESSPLHF. The nucleotide sequence is TGTGCCAGCAGCTTAGAAAGCTCACCCCTCCACTTT.